This paragraph covers one T cell receptor (beta chain) sequence. Its antigen remains unknown. TCRdb keeps only in-frame clones here, not all; method: immunoSEQ multiplex PCR. The sample lists over 3,500 clones, approximately 25% seen once, with roughly 13% in the top ten. Treatment in this sample: randomized to nivolumab then ipilimumab (arm A) or the reverse (arm B). The length of the CDR3 is 14 residues. CDR1 is LNHDA, CDR2 SQIVND, per germline (reference sequence). J lost 3 bases, V lost 5 bases, and 2 bases had no gene match. This specimen comes from a study of sequential checkpoint blockade in melanoma. Whole-study results and caveats: Tumor T-cell fraction and clonality correlated with PD-L1 and CD8+ counts. For nivolumab-first patients, baseline tumor clonality was associated with response.

The starting material was tumor tissue (inferred from file names), obtained from a patient given nivolumab and ipilimumab in sequence. The sequence came from a human donor with melanoma. V gene TRBV19 combines with J gene TRBJ2-3; 10 bases map to TRBD1. CDR3 sequence: CASSDRGQTDTQYF. For the CDR3, the DNA is TGTGCCAGTAGTGACAGGGGGCAAACAGATACGCAGTATTTT. Full variable domain (rest looked up from reference TRBV19 and TRBJ2-3): DGGITQSPKYLFRKEGQNVTLSCEQNLNHDAMYWYRQDPGQGLRLIYYSQIVNDFQKGDIAEGYSVSREKKESFPLTVTSAQKNPTAFYLCASSDRGQTDTQYFGPGTRLTVL.